Shown below are 9 T cell receptor beta chains from a single sample sequenced in a study of blood T cells in healthy people across ages. A second PCR of about 6 to 11 cycles used a sample-barcoded 5' primer and a J-beta primer mix. TCRdb re-called the 5' RACE reads with MiXCR, one entry per CDR3 protein. The sample contains some 890,000 distinct CDR3 sequences, 25% to 30% of which appear only once. Another study also made use of these data, one on T cells of mothers and their children.

The sample taken for sequencing was blood. The receptors come from a woman in her thirties or forties in good health.

This chain connects TRBV20-1 to TRBJ1-3; TRBD1 matches 7 bases. Germline CDR1 reads DFQATT; CDR2 reads SNEGSKA (reference sequence). The CDR3 has 13 residues. V was pared by 6 bases and J by 8 bases, with 10 bases of the junction left unmatched. CDR3 bases: TGCAGTGCCCGGGACAGCCTCGGAGACACCATATATTTT. It translates to CSARDSLGDTIYF.

Ten or more counts support this clonotype. The chain joins TRBV24-1 to TRBJ1-5; no firm D call. The CDR3 covers 14 residues. The V end was cut by 0 bases, the J end by 6 bases, with 8 bases between. The germline gives CDR1 KGHDR, CDR2 SFDVKD. The DNA for the CDR3 is TGTGCCACCAGTGATTTGGGGGTTAGTCAGCCCCAGCATTTT. This codes for CATSDLGVSQPQHF.

This clonotype occurred many times. The chain links TRBV6-5 to TRBJ2-7; perhaps TRBD2 as D (5 bases). Germline V gene lookup returns CDR1 MNHEY and CDR2 SVGAGI. CDR3 length: 14 residues. V dropped 5 bases and J dropped 8 bases, with 19 bases sitting between them. This CDR3 is CASSPGSSVVKQYF. The CDR3 DNA follows: TGTGCCAGCAGTCCGGGATCCTCGGTGGTGAAGCAGTACTTC.

This chain connects TRBV9 to TRBJ1-1; maybe TRBD1 (6 bases). This CDR3 spans 18 amino acids. Germline V lookup: CDR1 SGDLS, CDR2 YYNGEE. V lost 3 bases and J lost 0, with 21 bases in between. Written as DNA, the CDR3 is TGTGCCAGCAGCGCGGACAGACTTGGTAGTGGTATGAACACTGAAGCTTTCTTT. Amino acids: CASSADRLGSGMNTEAFF.

The rearrangement links TRBV7-9 to TRBJ1-1; D is perhaps TRBD1 (5 bases). The germline V gene encodes CDR1 SEHNR and CDR2 FQNEAQ (reference sequence). V shed 5 bases and J shed 4 bases, with 17 bases lying between them. CDR3 size: 15 residues. The CDR3: CASSISIGGGTEAFF. The CDR3 bases are TGTGCCAGCAGCATATCGATCGGTGGGGGCACTGAAGCTTTCTTT.

This clonotype was seen many times. This may arise from a read error, as a much more abundant clone is one base away. The chain links TRBV6-2 or TRBV6-3 to TRBJ2-7; D gene unclear. V lost 2 bases and J 6 bases, leaving 14 bases between the germline ends. Germline values: CDR1 MNHEY, CDR2 SVGEGT. The CDR3 covers 14 residues. CDR3 nucleotide sequence: TGTGCCAGCAGTTACCCCCCCGAGTCTGGCGAGCAGTACTTC. This codes for CASSYPPESGEQYF.

There are a few counts of this clonotype. The rearrangement links TRBV10-3 to TRBJ2-1; 7 bases fit TRBD1. V lost 4 bases to trimming and J lost 5 bases; unmatched junction nucleotides: 11. Looked up from germline, CDR1 is ENHRY and CDR2 is SYGVKD. The CDR3 is made up of 16 amino acids. The DNA for the CDR3 is TGTGCCATCAGTGGAGGGGCGAGACAGGGTCACAATGAGCAGTTCTTC. Residues: CAISGGARQGHNEQFF.

V is TRBV5-1 and J is TRBJ2-3; no clear D. The CDR3 covers 16 residues. The germline V and J ends were trimmed by 9 bases and 2 bases, with 22 bases remaining between them. CDR1 is SGHRS and CDR2 is YFSETQ in the germline V gene. The CDR3 sequence: CATKARYADNTDTQYF. For the CDR3, the DNA is TGCGCCACAAAAGCCCGTTACGCGGATAACACAGATACGCAGTATTTT.

The gene calls are TRBV3-1 and TRBJ2-3; 8 nucleotides agree with TRBD2. Germline lookup yields CDR1 LGHDT and CDR2 YNNKEL (reference sequence). The CDR3 covers 17 residues. V trimming: 2 bases; J trimming: 3 bases; junction bases outside the gene matches: 10. For the CDR3, the DNA is TGTGCCAGCAGCCAACCCATAGGGAGCGGGGGTACAGATACGCAGTATTTT. Its translation is CASSQPIGSGGTDTQYF.